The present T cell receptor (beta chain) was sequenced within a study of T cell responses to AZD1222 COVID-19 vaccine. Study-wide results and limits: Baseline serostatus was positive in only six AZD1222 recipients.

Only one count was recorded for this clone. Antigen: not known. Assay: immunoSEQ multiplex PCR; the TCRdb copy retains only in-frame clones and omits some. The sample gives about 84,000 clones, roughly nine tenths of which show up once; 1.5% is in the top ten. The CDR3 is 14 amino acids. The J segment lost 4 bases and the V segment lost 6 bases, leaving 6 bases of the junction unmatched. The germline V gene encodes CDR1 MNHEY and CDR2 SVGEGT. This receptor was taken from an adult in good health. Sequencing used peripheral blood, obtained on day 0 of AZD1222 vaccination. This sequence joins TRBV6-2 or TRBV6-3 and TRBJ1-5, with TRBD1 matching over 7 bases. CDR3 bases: TGTGCCAGCAGCCCAGGGGGGAGTAATCAGCCCCAGCATTTT. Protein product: CASSPGGSNQPQHF.